A selection of T cell receptor beta chains follows, all from one sample in a study of vaccination and CD4 T cells after COVID-19. The antigens of these receptors remain unknown. Via MiXCR, TCRdb re-called the PCR reads, giving one row per CDR3 protein. Among 5,000 to 7,000 distinct CDR3 sequences, 30% to 35% were seen once, and the ten largest hold 26%. Sample: CD4+ T cells from blood, cultured in vitro. These receptors all come from a human donor in good health. Each CDR3 is given with its conserved first and last residue. The D gene is left open where the match is weak. Rows give clone size only sometimes, using once, few, many, or a class for an expanded clone.

J	D	size	length	V	DNA	CDR3
TRBJ2-3	TRBD2	few	17	TRBV27	TGTGCCAGCAGTCCCCTGCAGCTAGCGGGGGTATTAGATACGCAGTATTTT	CASSPLQLAGVLDTQYF
TRBJ2-1	.	.	13	TRBV14	TGTGCCAGCAGCCAAGGGGTCTTGGCGGAGCAGTTCTTC	CASSQGVLAEQFF
TRBJ1-1	.	.	13	TRBV5-8	TGTGCCAGCAGCTTGACATATGGCACTGAAGCTTTCTTT	CASSLTYGTEAFF
TRBJ2-3	.	few	13	TRBV7-6	TGTGCCAGCACTAACCCTAGCGCAGATACGCAGTATTTT	CASTNPSADTQYF
TRBJ2-7	.	.	14	TRBV12-3/TRBV12-4	TGTGCCAGCAGTCCTTTCTTAGGCGTATACGAGCAGTACTTC	CASSPFLGVYEQYF
TRBJ1-1	TRBD1	.	16	TRBV5-5	TGTGCCAGCAGCTTCCAGGGGGTGTTCGGGGCCACTGAAGCTTTCTTT	CASSFQGVFGATEAFF
TRBJ1-3	.	.	13	TRBV20-1	TGCAGTGCTAGGGAACAGGGTAAAAACACCATATATTTT	CSAREQGKNTIYF
TRBJ1-1	.	.	14	TRBV24-1	TGTGCCACCAGTGATGGGGCGAGTATCACTGAAGCTTTCTTT	CATSDGASITEAFF
TRBJ2-5	.	few	10	TRBV10-3	TGTGCCACCAGGGGAGAGACCCAGTACTTC	CATRGETQYF
TRBJ1-2	TRBD1	few	14	TRBV10-3	TGTGCCATCAGTGAGGGACAGGGCGTTCATGGCTACACCTTC	CAISEGQGVHGYTF
TRBJ1-2	.	.	17	TRBV12-3/TRBV12-4	TGTGCCAGCAGAGCGAAACAGGGCGAAGACCGTAACTATGGCTACACCTTC	CASRAKQGEDRNYGYTF
TRBJ2-7	.	.	15	TRBV7-9	TGTGCCAGCAGCCCGACCCCGTCGGTTGTCTACGAGCAGTACTTC	CASSPTPSVVYEQYF
TRBJ2-4	TRBD1	.	15	TRBV20-1	TGCAGTGCTCCCCGGGACAGGGGGTTTGTGGACATTCAGTACTTC	CSAPRDRGFVDIQYF
TRBJ1-2	.	few	14	TRBV15	TGTGCCACCAGCAGAGGGGGGACTAACTATGGCTACACCTTC	CATSRGGTNYGYTF
TRBJ2-1	.	.	14	TRBV11-2	TGTGCCAGCAGCCTCGCCGGGCCCTACAATGAGCAGTTCTTC	CASSLAGPYNEQFF
TRBJ1-2	.	few	13	TRBV11-2	TGTGCCAGCAGCTCCCCCTCCCCAGATGGCTACACCTTC	CASSSPSPDGYTF
TRBJ1-2	.	.	13	TRBV7-3	TGTGCCAGCAGTCCCGGACAGTGCTATGGCTACACCTTC	CASSPGQCYGYTF
TRBJ1-5	.	few	15	TRBV27	TGTGCCAGCAGTTTATGGGGGGAGAGCAATCAGCCCCAGCATTTT	CASSLWGESNQPQHF
TRBJ1-6	.	.	12	TRBV30	TGTGCCCGCCGCTCTGTGAATTCACCCCTCCACTTT	CARRSVNSPLHF
TRBJ1-2	.	.	15	TRBV7-2	TGTGCCAGCAGCTTAGGGACAGAGGGCCGCTATGGCTACACCTTC	CASSLGTEGRYGYTF
TRBJ1-2	.	.	13	TRBV5-6	TGTGCCAGCAGCCATTCCGGGGCCTATGGCTACACCTTC	CASSHSGAYGYTF
TRBJ1-2	.	.	14	TRBV12-3/TRBV12-4	TGTGCCAGCAGTTTAGGGACAGAACTTGATGGCTACACCTTC	CASSLGTELDGYTF
TRBJ2-3	.	.	15	TRBV19	TGTGCCAGTAGTCCCGGGACGGTCAGCACAGATACGCAGTATTTT	CASSPGTVSTDTQYF
TRBJ1-2	TRBD1	medium-sized	15	TRBV6-4	TGTGCCAGCAGTGAGGCCGGGACAGGGGGCTATGGCTACACCTTC	CASSEAGTGGYGYTF
TRBJ1-5	.	few	13	TRBV30	TGTGCCTGGAGAGGACCCAGGGGTCAGCCCCAGCATTTT	CAWRGPRGQPQHF
TRBJ1-6	TRBD1	.	16	TRBV6-1	TGTGCCAGCAGGGGGGTGACAGGGGACTATAATTCACCCCTCCACTTT	CASRGVTGDYNSPLHF
TRBJ2-3	TRBD2	few	17	TRBV7-2	TGTGCCAGCAGCTTAATAGCGGGGGGGCCGGCCCCAGATACGCAGTATTTT	CASSLIAGGPAPDTQYF
TRBJ2-5	.	few	14	TRBV21-1	TGTGCCAGCTTTAGTTGGTCGGGGGAAGAGACCCAGTACTTC	CASFSWSGEETQYF
TRBJ1-2	.	few	13	TRBV5-4	TGTGCCAGCAGCCTCGACAGTCTCTATGGCTACACCTTC	CASSLDSLYGYTF
TRBJ1-1	.	.	14	TRBV20-1	TGCAGTGCTAGCCTTCCATTAATGAACACTGAAGCTTTCTTT	CSASLPLMNTEAFF
TRBJ2-3	.	.	14	TRBV6-1	TGTGCCAGCAAATCTAACAGAAACACAGATACGCAGTATTTT	CASKSNRNTDTQYF
TRBJ1-2	TRBD1	.	14	TRBV4-2	TGTGCCAGCAGCCAAGATACAGGGGTGGGAGGCTACACCTTC	CASSQDTGVGGYTF
TRBJ2-1	TRBD1	.	13	TRBV19	TGTGCCTCAAGGGGACAGTCCTACAATGAGCAGTTCTTC	CASRGQSYNEQFF
TRBJ1-2	.	.	12	TRBV30	TGTGCCTGGAGTGGGGTACACTATGGCTACACCTTC	CAWSGVHYGYTF
TRBJ1-2	.	.	13	TRBV30	TGTGCCTGGAGAGGGGGGAAGGGAGGTGGCTACACCTTC	CAWRGGKGGGYTF
TRBJ1-3	.	.	16	TRBV15	TGTGCCACCAGCAGAGATCGGGTAGCCTCTGGAAACACCATATATTTT	CATSRDRVASGNTIYF
TRBJ1-1	.	few	13	TRBV10-1	TGCGCCAGCAGTGTTAGGGGGGACACTGAAGCTTTCTTT	CASSVRGDTEAFF
TRBJ2-1	TRBD1	few	16	TRBV12-3/TRBV12-4	TGTGCCAGCAGTTCGGTGGACAGGGGCACAGCGGTGGAGCAGTTCTTC	CASSSVDRGTAVEQFF
TRBJ1-1	.	few	13	TRBV15	TGTGCCACCAGCAATTGGGGGGCCACTGAAGCTTTCTTT	CATSNWGATEAFF
TRBJ1-2	.	.	12	TRBV5-1	TGCGCCAGCAGCCTCGATCAGTATGGCTACACCTTC	CASSLDQYGYTF
TRBJ1-5	.	.	14	TRBV6-1	TGTGCCAGCAGTGAAGACAGGTCTGGGGGGCCCCAGCATTTT	CASSEDRSGGPQHF
TRBJ1-2	.	.	12	TRBV20-1	TGCAGTGCTAAGTATATACAAAGTGGCTACACCTTC	CSAKYIQSGYTF
TRBJ2-6	TRBD1	few	16	TRBV20-1	TGCAGTGCTAGAGCTGACAGGGGCTCTGGGGCCAACGTCCTGACTTTC	CSARADRGSGANVLTF
TRBJ1-6	.	.	17	TRBV18	TGTGCCAGCTCACCAGGGCCGAGTAGCTCCTATAATTCACCCCTCCACTTT	CASSPGPSSSYNSPLHF
TRBJ1-5	TRBD1	.	16	TRBV6-1	TGTGCCAGCAGTCGGACAGGGATTAGTAGCAATCAGCCCCAGCATTTT	CASSRTGISSNQPQHF
TRBJ2-3	.	few	17	TRBV7-9	TGTGCCAGCAGCTTAAGGGGCGGGCAGGTCAGCACAGATACGCAGTATTTT	CASSLRGGQVSTDTQYF
TRBJ2-1	TRBD1	.	15	TRBV12-3/TRBV12-4	TGTGCCAGCAGCCGCCAAGGACAGGGCCACAATGAGCAGTTCTTC	CASSRQGQGHNEQFF
TRBJ2-7	TRBD1	few	16	TRBV20-1	TGCAGTGCTAGAGATCCCGGACAGGCCGCTACCTACGAGCAGTACTTC	CSARDPGQAATYEQYF
TRBJ1-2	TRBD1	few	14	TRBV28	TGTGCCAGCAGATCGACAGGGACGCACTATGGCTACACCTTC	CASRSTGTHYGYTF
TRBJ1-2	.	.	12	TRBV6-1	TGTGCCAGCAATTCCCGGGACTATGGCTACACCTTC	CASNSRDYGYTF
TRBJ1-2	.	.	14	TRBV6-1	TGTGCCAGCAGTAGGGCCGATGAGCTCTATGGCTACACCTTC	CASSRADELYGYTF
TRBJ1-5	TRBD1	few	13	TRBV20-1	TGCAGTGCTTGGGACAGGGCGAATCAGCCCCAGCATTTT	CSAWDRANQPQHF
TRBJ1-1	.	few	14	TRBV20-1	TGCAGTGGCTCAACGGGACGGACCTTTTTAGAAGCTTTCTTT	CSGSTGRTFLEAFF